This TCR beta chain was retrieved from a study of blood T cell repertoires in COVID-19. In the study overall: Nucleic acid was either cDNA or gDNA, and it came from T cells, B-cell-depleted T cells, or PBMCs.

Per the authors' pipeline: Estimates of nucleated cell counts were drawn from the amplification of reference gene primers. Libraries were prepared by immunoSEQ multiplex PCR; TCRdb keeps only in-frame clonotypes and omits some of them. That table gives V, J and clone size, and the DNA gave D and trimming. This sample has 130,000 to 150,000 clones, with 80% to 90% found just once. Trimming cost V 0 bases and J 5 bases, with 7 bases left between them. This CDR3 has 14 amino acids. CDR1 PRHDT and CDR2 FYEKMQ come from the germline V gene (reference sequence). This clone was recorded once. This TCR was sampled from a human donor in a cohort sampled during active COVID-19. The chain uses TRBV13 and TRBJ2-2; possibly TRBD1 for D (6 bases). The sample taken for sequencing was peripheral blood. CDR3 bases: TGTGCCAGCAGCTTAGGACAGGGTACCGGGGAGCTGTTTTTT. Its translation is CASSLGQGTGELFF.